This TCR beta chain stems from a study of CD8+CD57+ T cells in acquired aplastic anemia (dated by TCRdb to about 2018). Notes on the research overall: On average, sorted CD4+ and CD8+ cells yielded 3.2 ug of extracted DNA, with a range of roughly 0.19 to 27.4 ug. A CD8+CD57+ expansion meant a frequency higher than the mean frequency seen in healthy subjects. The research as a whole found: Patients and healthy controls showed no significant difference in CD8+ Simpson's diversity (P=0.060). Around 31 CD8+ CDR3 sequences were shared between patients and controls but appeared highly expressed in patients and within their immunodominant clones.

V is reduced by 9 bases and J by 8 bases, leaving a spacing of 16 bases between them. Including the terminal cysteine and phenylalanine, the CDR3 comprises 12 residues. Only the CDR3 region is kept as DNA, spanning 36 bases read in frame from base 1. The CDR1 and CDR2 encoded by the germline V gene (reference sequence) are LNHDA and SQIVND. Concerning this clonotype: The target of this receptor is not known. The record has no base qualities; no much larger clone is one base away.

TCR beta VDJ combination and CDR3 sequence profiling used genomic DNA as the template. TCR repertoire sequencing was run on an Illumina HiSeq 2000. The study's own analysis went as follows. TRBV/TRBJ rearrangement plots, CDR3 size and DJ length profiles, and Simpson's diversity index were used to evaluate the repertoires. The immunodominant clone was defined as the most abundant DNA sequence in deep sequencing data. CDR3 amino acid sequences were screened for sharing across subjects and compared with published repertoires and the VDJdb database. TCRdb passed the public sequencing reads through fastp at Q25 and MiXCR, retaining productive beta sequences. Rows with one shared CDR3 protein collapse into an entry with the most common genes and DNA. V and J calls and clone size were set by TCRdb, not the authors. The sample records about 200,000 distinct CDR3 sequences, around 50% of which are singletons. In total, the top ten clones hold 15% to 20% of the sample.

Patients chosen for sequencing had shown expansion of CD8+CD57+ cells by flow cytometry. Every patient had severe acquired aplastic anemia, diagnosed using the International Study of Aplastic Anemia and Agranulocytosis and Camitta criteria. Patients had received no therapy at the time of blood sampling. The study deep-sequenced TCR repertoires of sorted CD4+ and CD8+ blood T cells from severe aplastic anemia patients and healthy subjects. Patients were enrolled under clinicaltrials.gov protocols 00001620, 01623167, 00001397, 00071045, 00081523 and 00961064 in the USA. Ficoll-Paque density gradient centrifugation was used to isolate peripheral blood mononuclear cells. CD4+ and CD8+ T cells were sorted by FACS or magnetic beads before DNA extraction.

Recombination connected TRBV19 to TRBJ1-2; TRBD1 is perhaps the D gene, given 5 matching bases. This sequence was found in a human donor with aplastic anemia. Sequenced: sorted CD4+, CD8+, or CD8+CD57+ T cells (not recorded which) from PBMCs. The base sequence is TGTGCCAGCCAGGGCAGGGTTGAAGGCTACACCTTC. Its protein is CASQGRVEGYTF.